This entry lists 23 T cell receptor beta chains sequenced from one sample in a study of technical replicates of blood from several donors. Assay: immunoSEQ multiplex PCR; the TCRdb copy retains only in-frame clones and omits some. This sample has approximately 70,000 clones, with 90% to 95% found just once. Sequenced: T cells isolated from PBMCs. The receptors were sampled from a human donor in good health. Some clones in this sample may be carry-over from other donors' samples.

This chain links TRBV9 with TRBJ2-1, with 8 bases aligning to TRBD2. With V trimmed by 3 bases and J by 5 bases, 4 bases remained unmatched. This CDR3 contains 14 residues. The V gene's germline CDR1 is SGDLS and CDR2 YYNGEE. The CDR3 is CASSDGGDNNEQFF. The CDR3, as DNA: TGTGCCAGCAGCGACGGGGGGGACAACAATGAGCAGTTCTTC.

The rearrangement uses TRBV4-2 and TRBJ2-1, with TRBD2 matching over 10 bases. The CDR3 contains 15 residues. V was pared by 4 bases and J by 0 bases, with 0 bases of the junction left unmatched. Looked up from germline, CDR1 is LGHNA and CDR2 is YNFKEQ. This chain's CDR3 is CASSPSGGSYNEQFF. CDR3 DNA: TGTGCCAGCAGCCCTAGCGGGGGCTCCTACAATGAGCAGTTCTTC.

This chain joins TRBV30 and TRBJ1-2; 9 nucleotides agree with TRBD1. Germline CDR1 GTSNPN, CDR2 SVGIG (reference sequence). This CDR3 has 14 amino acids. The trim removed 2 bases at V and 5 bases at J, leaving 6 bases unmatched. The CDR3 DNA is TGTGCCTGGAGTCCAGGACAGGGGTGGTATGGCTACACCTTC. This translates into CAWSPGQGWYGYTF.

The J gene is TRBJ1-2, the V gene TRBV5-1; D possibly corresponds to TRBD1 (6 bases). Germline-derived CDR1 and CDR2 are SGHRS and YFSETQ. This CDR3 spans 16 amino acids. The V gene lost 6 bases and the J gene lost 6 bases, with 24 bases spanning the gap. This CDR3 is CASKRDNPYLVNGYTF. The CDR3 DNA sequence: TGCGCCAGCAAAAGGGACAACCCGTACCTCGTAAATGGCTACACCTTC.

V and J are TRBV27 and TRBJ1-5, with TRBD1 matching 10 bases. V shed 4 bases and J 5 bases; nucleotides not matched to a gene: 8. Germline CDR1 and CDR2: MNHEY and SMNVEV (reference sequence). This CDR3 has 16 amino acids. This chain's CDR3 is CASSSLPGQGYQPQHF. CDR3 nucleotides: TGTGCCAGCAGTTCACTTCCGGGACAGGGGTATCAGCCCCAGCATTTT.

This chain links TRBV4-1 with TRBJ2-5; 13 nucleotides line up with TRBD2. Trimming took 2 bases from V and 3 from J; bases not matched to a gene: 9. Germline V gives CDR1 MGHRA, CDR2 YSYEKL. This CDR3 has 18 amino acids. CDR3 region: CASSQRLAGGSPEETQYF. CDR3 sequence (DNA): TGCGCCAGCAGCCAACGACTAGCGGGGGGCTCCCCCGAAGAGACCCAGTACTTC.

V usage is TRBV30 and J usage is TRBJ1-1, with D possibly matching TRBD1 (6 bases). Trimming removed 2 bases at V and 3 bases at J, with 13 bases between. Germline CDR1 reads GTSNPN; CDR2 reads SVGIG (reference sequence). The CDR3 spans 14 residues. The DNA of the CDR3 is TGTGCCTGGAGTAGGACCTACAGGGACACTGAAGCTTTCTTT. This encodes CAWSRTYRDTEAFF.

V usage is TRBV13 and J usage is TRBJ2-7; D might be TRBD2 (6 bases). Germline assignment: CDR1 PRHDT and CDR2 FYEKMQ (reference sequence). The V gene lost 5 bases and the J gene lost 3 bases, with 17 bases spanning the gap. There are 15 residues in the CDR3. For the CDR3, the DNA is TGTGCCAGCAGCGTTCCGGAGGGCGCAATCTACGAGCAGTACTTC. Translated, it gives CASSVPEGAIYEQYF. Supplemented by reference TRBV13 and TRBJ2-7, the full variable domain reads AAGVIQSPRHLIKEKRETATLKCYPIPRHDTVYWYQQGPGQDPQFLISFYEKMQSDKGSIPDRFSAQQFSDYHSELNMSSLELGDSALYFCASSVPEGAIYEQYFGPGTRLTVT.

The chain carries TRBV4-2 and TRBJ2-1, with D possibly being TRBD2 (6 bases). Germline V gene sequence: CDR1 LGHNA, CDR2 YNFKEQ. The CDR3 covers 12 residues. The V end was cut by 0 bases, the J end by 15 bases, with 12 bases between. CDR3 DNA sequence: TGTGCCAGCAGCCAAGATGGGGCGGGGCGGTTCTTC. This translates into CASSQDGAGRFF.

This chain links TRBV7-9 with TRBJ2-2; maybe TRBD2 (7 bases). Per germline, CDR1 SEHNR and CDR2 FQNEAQ (reference sequence). The CDR3 is 15 residues long. With 3 bases removed from V and 4 bases from J, the gap between germline ends came to 12 bases. CDR3 DNA: TGTGCCAGCAGCTTTAGGGGGGGCAGCACCGGGGAGCTGTTTTTT. Protein: CASSFRGGSTGELFF. Based on the CDR3 plus reference TRBV7-9 and TRBJ2-2, the full variable domain is DTGVSQNPRHKITKRGQNVTFRCDPISEHNRLYWYRQTLGQGPEFLTYFQNEAQLEKSRLLSDRFSAERPKGSFSTLEIQRTEQGDSAMYLCASSFRGGSTGELFFGEGSRLTVL.

This chain links TRBV6-5 with TRBJ1-2; 9 nucleotides agree with TRBD1. The CDR3 length is 13 residues. Germline lookup yields CDR1 MNHEY and CDR2 SVGAGI. Germline trimming cut 6 bases from V and 7 bases from J; bases unmatched to any gene: 6. The chain's CDR3 is CASRQQGARGYTF. The CDR3 coding sequence is TGTGCCAGCAGACAACAGGGGGCGCGTGGCTACACCTTC.

This chain joins TRBV7-9 and TRBJ2-7; D might be TRBD2 (6 bases). The CDR3 consists of 12 residues. Trimming cost V 5 bases and J 3 bases, with 8 bases left between them. CDR1 SEHNR and CDR2 FQNEAQ come from the germline V gene (reference sequence). The CDR3 region is CASSLRGYEQYF. In DNA form, the CDR3 reads TGTGCCAGCAGCCTGCGGGGCTACGAGCAGTACTTC.

The chain has TRBV19 and TRBJ2-2; D is ambiguous. Germline V CDR1 and CDR2: LNHDA, SQIVND (reference sequence). The CDR3 runs to 15 residues. The V end lost 2 bases, the J end lost 7 bases, and 14 bases lay between the germline ends. CDR3 in amino acids: CASSIFSGLFGELFF. CDR3 DNA sequence: TGTGCCAGTAGTATATTCTCCGGTTTGTTCGGGGAGCTGTTTTTT.

This clone appeared a single time. The genes are TRBV29-1 and TRBJ2-7; D is possibly TRBD1 (8 bases). V shed 3 bases and J shed 7 bases, with 13 bases lying between them. The germline V gene has CDR1 SQVTM and CDR2 ANQGSEA. The CDR3 extends over 12 amino acids. The CDR3 is CSVDLQGGEQYF. The CDR3 DNA reads TGCAGCGTTGATTTACAGGGGGGGGAGCAGTACTTC.

This rearrangement joins TRBV6-5 to TRBJ1-2; possibly TRBD1 for D (5 bases). This CDR3 comprises 15 residues. Trimming took off 0 bases at V and 8 bases at J, with 16 bases between the two ends. CDR1 and CDR2 (germline): MNHEY, SVGAGI. CDR3 nucleotides: TGTGCCAGCAGTTACTCGGTGGCTCGGGGGGGAGGCTACACCTTC. Protein: CASSYSVARGGGYTF.

V gene TRBV6-5 combines with J gene TRBJ1-2; TRBD1 matches at 11 bases. Per germline, CDR1 MNHEY and CDR2 SVGAGI. J lost 4 bases, V lost 2 bases, and 6 bases had no gene match. The CDR3 is 16 amino acids. DNA for the CDR3: TGTGCCAGCAGTTACGGACAGGGGGCGCACGGCTATGGCTACACCTTC. This encodes CASSYGQGAHGYGYTF.

This clone occurred once. The chain is built from TRBV5-1 and TRBJ1-4; D perhaps matches TRBD1 (5 bases). Looked up from germline, CDR1 is SGHRS and CDR2 is YFSETQ. CDR3 length equals 15 residues. V shed 3 bases and J shed 2 bases, with 11 bases lying between them. The CDR3 coding sequence is TGCGCCAGCAGCTCGCCGGGACTGACTAATGAAAAACTGTTTTTT. Its translation is CASSSPGLTNEKLFF.

This clone was observed a handful of times. This rearrangement joins TRBV5-4 to TRBJ1-5; 7 positions agree with TRBD1. CDR1 and CDR2 from the germline V gene are SGHNT and YYREEE (reference sequence). After removal of 5 bases from V and 3 bases from J, the junction contained 5 bases not matched to a gene. The CDR3 is made up of 14 amino acids. The CDR3 sequence is CASSSGTDNQPQHF. CDR3 nucleotides: TGTGCCAGCAGTTCAGGGACAGACAATCAGCCCCAGCATTTT.

The rearrangement joins TRBV5-6 to TRBJ2-3, with 8 bases fitting TRBD1. The ends lost 1 base at V and 7 bases at J; junction bases unmatched: 8. This CDR3 is built from 15 residues. Germline V gives CDR1 SGHDT, CDR2 YYEEEE. The CDR3 protein is CASSLSRQGLHTQYF. In DNA form, the CDR3 reads TGTGCCAGCAGCTTGTCTAGACAGGGGTTACATACGCAGTATTTT.

The chain has TRBV30 and TRBJ1-6; TRBD1 might be the D (6 bases). CDR3 length equals 15 residues. Germline CDR1 GTSNPN, CDR2 SVGIG (reference sequence). V was clipped by 3 bases and J by 5 bases, with 14 bases between them. This chain's CDR3 is CAWRQGSRNNSPLHF. The CDR3 nucleotides are TGTGCCTGGAGGCAGGGGAGTCGGAATAATTCACCCCTCCACTTT.

This clone is a singleton in its sample. The rearrangement links TRBV7-9 to TRBJ2-2; 9 bases align to TRBD1. Germline CDR1 reads SEHNR; CDR2 reads FQNEAQ (reference sequence). This CDR3 spans 17 amino acids. Trimming removed 5 bases from V and 5 bases from J; junction bases left unmatched: 12. DNA of the CDR3: TGTGCCAGCAGCCCCGGACAGGGGACGCCTTTGACCGGGGAGCTGTTTTTT. As protein: CASSPGQGTPLTGELFF.

The chain couples TRBV4-2 to TRBJ1-6; 7 bases are a match to TRBD1. CDR1 and CDR2 (germline): LGHNA, YNFKEQ. This CDR3 spans 16 amino acids. V lost 4 bases and J lost 5; bases outside the gene matches: 8. The DNA for the CDR3 is TGTGCCAGCAGCCGCTCGGGACAGCAAAATAATTCACCCCTCCACTTT. It translates to CASSRSGQQNNSPLHF.

The chain carries TRBV6-5 and TRBJ2-5, with D maybe TRBD2 (6 bases). V was clipped by 2 bases and J by 7 bases, with 14 bases between them. CDR1 is MNHEY and CDR2 is SVGAGI in the germline V gene. This CDR3 contains 14 residues. The CDR3 region has the DNA TGTGCCAGCAGTTACGGGACTGTTGGAGGGACCCAGTACTTC. It encodes CASSYGTVGGTQYF.